Described below is a single T cell receptor (beta chain) sequence and its context. These data belong to a study of T cells expressing NK-cell markers. Germline CDR1 SEHNR, CDR2 FQNEAQ (reference sequence). CDR3 length equals 16 residues. With the 5' RACE reads reprocessed, TCRdb shows one record per CDR3 protein and no DNA. The repertoire table contains over 150,000 distinct CDR3 sequences. The clonotype was recovered from a man aged 18-70 years in good health. V and J are TRBV7-9 and TRBJ2-2; lacking DNA, the TRBD1 call made by TCRdb goes unchecked. The sample was blood T cells: a sorted CD56 or NKG2C T cell subset, CD4+ or CD8+ T cells, or bulk PBMC T cells (not recorded which). The chain's CDR3 is CASSARQTKNTGELFF.